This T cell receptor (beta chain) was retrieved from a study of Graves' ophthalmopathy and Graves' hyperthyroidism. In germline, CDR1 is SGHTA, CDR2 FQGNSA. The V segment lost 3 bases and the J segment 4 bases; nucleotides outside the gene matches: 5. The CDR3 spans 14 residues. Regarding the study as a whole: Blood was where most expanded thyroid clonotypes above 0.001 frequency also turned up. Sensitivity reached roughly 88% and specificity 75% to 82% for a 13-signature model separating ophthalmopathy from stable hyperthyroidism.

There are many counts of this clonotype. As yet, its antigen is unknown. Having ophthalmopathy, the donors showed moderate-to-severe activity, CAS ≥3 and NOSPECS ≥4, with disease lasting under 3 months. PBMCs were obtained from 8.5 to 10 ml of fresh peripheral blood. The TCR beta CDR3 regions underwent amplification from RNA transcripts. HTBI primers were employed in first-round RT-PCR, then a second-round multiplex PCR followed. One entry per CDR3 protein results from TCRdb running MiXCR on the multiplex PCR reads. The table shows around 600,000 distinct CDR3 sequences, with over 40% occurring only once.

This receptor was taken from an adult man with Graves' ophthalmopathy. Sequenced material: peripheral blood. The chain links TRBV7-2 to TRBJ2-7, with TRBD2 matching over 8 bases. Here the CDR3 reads CASSLPGGMYEQYF. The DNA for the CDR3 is TGTGCCAGCAGCTTGCCGGGAGGGATGTACGAGCAGTACTTC.